This TCR beta chain was captured by sequencing in a study of regulatory T cells in long-lasting Graves disease. Points from the study as a whole: Preferential use of TRBV28, TRBJ1-2 and TRBJ2-5 was seen in persistent disease.

As regards this clonotype: Its antigen is as yet unknown.

CDR3 regions were amplified by Arm-PCR using iRepertoire HTBI primers to build TCR beta libraries. One entry per CDR3 protein results from TCRdb running MiXCR on the multiplex PCR reads. The top ten clones hold around 10% of a sample with roughly 430,000 distinct CDR3 sequences, roughly 17% of them seen once. Described time point: newly diagnosed GD, antithyroid drugs for less than 3 months. Researchers made the TCR library from RNA that was extracted from PBMCs. The J segment lost 4 bases and the V segment lost 6 bases, leaving 8 bases of the junction unmatched. The CDR3 spans 14 residues. Germline V gene sequence: CDR1 MNHEY, CDR2 SMNVEV (reference sequence). These data also formed part of another study, on T cells in Graves' hyperthyroidism and ophthalmopathy. Per that paper: In blood, most of the thyroid clonotypes expanded above 0.001 were also present.

The chain uses TRBV27 and TRBJ1-2; 7 bases agree with TRBD1. Sequencing was performed on peripheral blood mononuclear cells (PBMCs), taken at new diagnosis, from a patient treated with antithyroid drugs. The origin of this receptor is a young woman with Graves disease. CDR3 DNA sequence: TGTGCCAGCAGCCGACGAGGGGGCGGCTATGGCTACACCTTC. This gives the protein CASSRRGGGYGYTF.